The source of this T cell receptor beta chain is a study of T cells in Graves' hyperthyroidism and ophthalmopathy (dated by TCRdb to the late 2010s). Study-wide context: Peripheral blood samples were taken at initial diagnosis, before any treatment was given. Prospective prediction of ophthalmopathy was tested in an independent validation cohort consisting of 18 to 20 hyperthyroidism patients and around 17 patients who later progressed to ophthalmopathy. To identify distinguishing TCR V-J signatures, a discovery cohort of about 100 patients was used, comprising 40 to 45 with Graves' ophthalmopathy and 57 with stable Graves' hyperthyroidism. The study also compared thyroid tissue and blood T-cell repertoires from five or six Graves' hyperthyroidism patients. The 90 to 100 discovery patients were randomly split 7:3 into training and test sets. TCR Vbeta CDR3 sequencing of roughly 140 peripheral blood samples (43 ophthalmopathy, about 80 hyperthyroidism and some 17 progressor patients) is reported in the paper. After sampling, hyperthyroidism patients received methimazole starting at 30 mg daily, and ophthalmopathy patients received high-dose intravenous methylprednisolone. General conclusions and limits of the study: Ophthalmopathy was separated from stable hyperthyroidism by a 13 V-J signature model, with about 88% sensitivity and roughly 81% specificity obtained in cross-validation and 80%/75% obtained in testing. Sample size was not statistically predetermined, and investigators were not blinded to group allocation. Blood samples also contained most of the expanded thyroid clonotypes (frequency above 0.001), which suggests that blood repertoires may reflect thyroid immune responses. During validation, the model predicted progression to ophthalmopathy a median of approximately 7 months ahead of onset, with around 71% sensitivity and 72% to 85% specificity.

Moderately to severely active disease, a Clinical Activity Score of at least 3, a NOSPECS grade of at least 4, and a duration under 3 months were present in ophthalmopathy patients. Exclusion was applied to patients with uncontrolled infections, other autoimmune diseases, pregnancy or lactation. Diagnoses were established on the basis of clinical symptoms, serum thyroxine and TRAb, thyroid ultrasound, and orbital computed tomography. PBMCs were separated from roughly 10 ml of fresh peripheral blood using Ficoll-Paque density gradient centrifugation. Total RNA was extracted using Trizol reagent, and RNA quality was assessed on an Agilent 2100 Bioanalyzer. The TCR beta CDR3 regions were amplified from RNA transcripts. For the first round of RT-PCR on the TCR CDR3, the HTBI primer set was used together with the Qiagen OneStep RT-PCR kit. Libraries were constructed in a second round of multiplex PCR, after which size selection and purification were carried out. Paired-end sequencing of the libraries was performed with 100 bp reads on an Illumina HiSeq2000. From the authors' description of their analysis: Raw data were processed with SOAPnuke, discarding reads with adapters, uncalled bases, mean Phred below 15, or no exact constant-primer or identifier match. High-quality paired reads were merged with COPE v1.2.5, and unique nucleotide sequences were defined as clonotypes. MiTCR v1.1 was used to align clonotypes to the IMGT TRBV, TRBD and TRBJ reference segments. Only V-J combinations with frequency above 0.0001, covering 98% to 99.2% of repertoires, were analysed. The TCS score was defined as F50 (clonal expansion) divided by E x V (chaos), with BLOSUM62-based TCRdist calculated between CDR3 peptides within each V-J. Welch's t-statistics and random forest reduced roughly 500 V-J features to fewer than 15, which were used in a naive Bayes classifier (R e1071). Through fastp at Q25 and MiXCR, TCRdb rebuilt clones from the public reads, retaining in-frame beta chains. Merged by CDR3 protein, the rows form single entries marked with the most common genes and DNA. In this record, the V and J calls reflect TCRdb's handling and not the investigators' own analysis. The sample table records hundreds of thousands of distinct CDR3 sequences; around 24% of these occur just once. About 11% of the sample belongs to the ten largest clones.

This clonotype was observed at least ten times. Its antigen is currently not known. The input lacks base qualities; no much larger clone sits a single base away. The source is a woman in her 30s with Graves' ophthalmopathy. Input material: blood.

The nucleotide sequence reads as follows: TGTGCCATCAGGACAGGGACTCATAACTATGGCTACACCTTC. The encoded protein is CAIRTGTHNYGYTF. This chain joins TRBV10-3 to TRBJ1-2, with TRBD1 matching 7 junction bases. The CDR3 starts with the cysteine, ends with the phenylalanine, and has 14 residues. Left in the record is the CDR3 DNA by itself, 42 bases read in frame from the first base. At the junction V is shortened by 6 bases and J by 1 base; bases outside the gene matches: 5. CDR1 and CDR2 are read off the germline V gene as ENHRY and SYGVKD.